These T cell receptor beta chains were read from a single sample in a study of CD8+ T cells in alopecia areata. Sequencing was performed with immunoSEQ multiplex PCR; in TCRdb, only in-frame clones are kept and a portion is missing. This table holds some 96,000 clones, approximately 60% found once. The material was CD8+ T cells sorted from blood, obtained at week 4, from a patient treated with tofacitinib. Receptors were obtained from a human donor with alopecia areata. Both conserved end residues are part of each CDR3. The D gene is left open where the match is weak.

D	V	CDR3
-	TRBV29-1	CSVEDRGGQETQYF
-	TRBV5-1	CASSRNSGTEAFF
-	TRBV29-1	CSVGQSSAEAFF
TRBD1	TRBV4-3	CASSQDKGASYEQYF
-	TRBV7-9	CAGGAAGDEQFF
-	TRBV27	CASSLSGSETQYF
-	TRBV29-1	CSVGSDWSSYNEQFF
-	TRBV13	CASSAGVSNQPQHF
-	TRBV4-1	CASSQVAGENEKLFF
-	TRBV6-4	CASSDGAEAFF
-	TRBV29-1	CSVGLVPNSYNEQFF
TRBD1	TRBV5-1	CASSLLFRGPLTAIQYF
-	TRBV27	CATARGASGNQPQHF
-	TRBV19	CASNEGLDSQETQYF
TRBD1	TRBV6-5	CASSYGTGVEQYF
-	TRBV14	CASSQEWGDTQYF
-	TRBV7-9	CASTGDPYEQYF
-	TRBV25-1	CASIGIISGEQYF
-	TRBV27	CASSSTGQEYF
-	TRBV7-9	CASSLARGGEQYF
-	TRBV5-4	CASSTEGVIEQYF
TRBD2	TRBV9	CASSPGGTSTYEQYF
-	TRBV5-6	CASSPGARRNEQFF
-	TRBV7-7	CASSLGLGLLADTQYF
TRBD2	TRBV11-2	CASSPRAQRGASNEQFF
-	TRBV29-1	CSVEGGPSTDTQYF
TRBD1	TRBV2	CASSGGQFNEQFF
-	TRBV25-1	CASSEGLGLQETQYF
-	TRBV5-6	CASSGGHGQWSEKLFF
TRBD1	TRBV5-1	CASSLETGTYGYTF
-	TRBV5-6	CASSTLGSSYEQYF
TRBD1	TRBV7-6	CASSLVGGTGEGYTF
TRBD1	TRBV7-9	CASSPDRGNTGELFF
TRBD2	TRBV13	CASSPGLGVYNEQFF
-	TRBV9	CASSVGGDKIEQYF
-	TRBV29-1	CSVEEAAGELFF
-	TRBV27	CASSTGTPYNEQFF
-	TRBV4-1	CASSQLEGNTEQYF
-	TRBV7-3	CASSLREGPDTEAFF
-	TRBV13	CASSYPTGELFF
TRBD1	TRBV5-1	CASSGTVNTEAFF
TRBD2	TRBV13	CASSLEGTSNEQFF